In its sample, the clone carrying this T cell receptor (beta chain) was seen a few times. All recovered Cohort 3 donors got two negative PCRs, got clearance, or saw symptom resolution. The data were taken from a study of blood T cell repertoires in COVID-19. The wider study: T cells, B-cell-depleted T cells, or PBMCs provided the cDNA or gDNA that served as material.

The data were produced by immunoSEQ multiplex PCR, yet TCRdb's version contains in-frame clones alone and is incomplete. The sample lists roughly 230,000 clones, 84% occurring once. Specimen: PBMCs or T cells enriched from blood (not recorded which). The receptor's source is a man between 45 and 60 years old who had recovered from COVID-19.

CDR3 in amino acids: CASSSGTSFNEKLFF. CDR3 in DNA: TGTGCCAGCAGCAGCGGGACGAGTTTTAATGAAAAACTGTTTTTT. The chain couples TRBV9 to TRBJ1-4; possible D gene TRBD1, 5 bases. CDR3 length: 15 residues. The V gene's germline CDR1 is SGDLS and CDR2 YYNGEE. Trimming removed 4 bases at V and 4 bases at J, with 14 bases between.